Below, one TCR beta chain is given with its context. Antigen: not known. The data derive from a study of T-cell reconstitution after alpha-beta-depleted transplantation in children. Broader study findings: Expanded graft clones numbering several hundred reportedly gave rise to alpha-beta T cells about two months after transplant. Certain patients had high TCRbeta diversity at day 60, and it came from recipient T cells and thymic progenitors that survived. One year post-transplant, T-cell counts and diversity were largely derived from T cells produced anew.

TCRbeta library preparation incorporated unique molecular identifiers. TCRdb re-called the PCR reads with MiXCR, one entry per CDR3 protein. The sample records around 670,000 distinct CDR3 sequences, around 13% being singletons. The CDR3 is 13 residues long. Trimming took 0 bases from V and 8 from J, leaving 9 bases between them. Germline-derived CDR1 and CDR2 are MGHRA and YSYEKL. Sequences were derived from PBMCs, sampled before TCRalphabeta/CD19-depleted stem cell transplant. The chain is built from TRBV4-1 and TRBJ2-3; D unclear. This TCR was sampled from a girl aged 2-9 years with congenital amegakaryocytic thrombocytopenia, due to receive a stem cell transplant. The CDR3 nucleotides read TGCGCCAGCAGCCAAGATCTGACGGGTACGCAGTATTTT. This gives the protein CASSQDLTGTQYF.